These 16 T cell receptor beta chains were all obtained from the same sample, sequenced in a study of CDR3 diversity in severe acne. TCRdb analysed the PCR reads with MiXCR anew, one entry per CDR3 protein. In the table there are approximately 90,000 distinct CDR3 sequences, about half of which are singletons. The specimen sequenced was blood. All receptors come from a male donor with severe acne vulgaris.

The table lists this clonotype with a few counts. The V call is TRBV7-9, the J call TRBJ1-1; D perhaps matches TRBD1 (5 bases). CDR3 length: 12 amino acids. The V and J ends lost 4 bases and 8 bases respectively, with 11 bases between them. In germline, CDR1 is SEHNR, CDR2 FQNEAQ (reference sequence). CDR3: CASSSGPVEAFF. The DNA of the CDR3 is TGTGCCAGCAGCTCGGGGCCGGTGGAAGCTTTCTTT. Looking up the rest from reference TRBV7-9 and TRBJ1-1 gives the full variable domain: DTGVSQNPRHKITKRGQNVTFRCDPISEHNRLYWYRQTLGQGPEFLTYFQNEAQLEKSRLLSDRFSAERPKGSFSTLEIQRTEQGDSAMYLCASSSGPVEAFFGQGTRLTVV.

As for this clonotype: One base away lies a much larger clone, so this may be a sequencing read error. This chain links TRBV11-2 with TRBJ2-7; D gene uncertain. Germline CDR1 is SGHAT and CDR2 is FQNNGV. Trimming pared 1 base from V and 0 bases from J, leaving 10 bases between. This CDR3 region has 15 residues. In DNA form, the CDR3 reads TGTGCCAGCAGCTTAGGAGGATTAGGCTCCTACGAGCAGTACTTC. It encodes CASSLGGLGSYEQYF.

This clonotype has only one observation. The limits of the CDR3 on the DNA are not certain, so only TCRdb's listed CDR3 is given. J is TRBJ2-5 and V is TRBV6-5; the D segment call TRBD1 is taken from the table without a DNA check. Germline CDR1 reads MNHEY; CDR2 reads SVGAGI. The CDR3 comprises 21 residues, both ends counted. CDR3 in amino acids: CASSPTGGSEKLFFGSGTQYF.

This sequence joins TRBV15 and TRBJ2-7; D is possibly TRBD2 (5 bases). The CDR3 length is 13 residues. CDR1 is LNHNV, CDR2 YYDKDF, per germline (reference sequence). The V end was cut by 3 bases, the J end by 4 bases, with 10 bases between. Here the CDR3 DNA reads TGTGCCACCAGCAGGGGGTGGGAGTACGAGCAGTACTTC. It encodes CATSRGWEYEQYF. Using reference TRBV15 and TRBJ2-7 for the parts outside the CDR3, the full variable domain is DAMVIQNPRYQVTQFGKPVTLSCSQTLNHNVMYWYQQKSSQAPKLLFHYYDKDFNNEADTPDNFQSRRPNTSFCFLDIRSPGLGDTAMYLCATSRGWEYEQYFGPGTRLTVT.

V is TRBV11-1 and J is TRBJ1-1; D remains ambiguous. V gave up 4 bases and J gave up 8 bases, with 14 bases separating them. CDR1 is SGHAT and CDR2 is FQDESV in the germline V gene (reference sequence). The CDR3 sequence is 13 residues long. The CDR3 region has the DNA TGTGCCAGCAGCTCGGGTCTCGAAGGGGAAGCTTTCTTT. Its protein product is CASSSGLEGEAFF.

This chain uses TRBV28 with TRBJ1-5, with D uncertain. The V gene's germline CDR1 is MDHEN and CDR2 SYDVKM. Trimming removed 3 bases at V and 2 bases at J, with 8 bases between. This CDR3 is 14 amino acids long. The CDR3 loop is CASSLYSGNQPQHF. CDR3 coding DNA: TGTGCCAGCAGTTTGTATAGCGGCAATCAGCCCCAGCATTTT.

The chain uses TRBV10-3 and TRBJ1-2; D is undetermined. The CDR3 length is 15 residues. Germline V CDR1 and CDR2: ENHRY, SYGVKD. V was trimmed by 11 bases and J by 4 bases, leaving 23 bases between them. The CDR3, as DNA: TGTGCCTGCAGTTTAGTTCGCCGGGCAGGCTATGGCTACACCTTC. Protein: CACSLVRRAGYGYTF.

The chain recombines TRBV11-2 with TRBJ2-2; D remains unclear. The V end lost 5 bases, the J end lost 6 bases, and 19 bases lay between the germline ends. The CDR3 has 16 residues. Germline values: CDR1 SGHAT, CDR2 FQNNGV. The CDR3 DNA reads as TGTGCCAGCAGCAAAAATTGGATCGAATCGGCCGGGGAGCTGTTTTTT. Translating it yields CASSKNWIESAGELFF.

As to this clonotype: Since a much larger clone is just one base distant, this may be a read error. This chain's CDR3 is CASSVGLAGESDTQYF. In nucleotides, the CDR3 is TGTGCCAGCAGCGTGGGACTAGCGGGAGAGTCAGATACGCAGTATTTT. The rearrangement uses TRBV3-1 and TRBJ2-3; 14 nucleotides line up with TRBD2. The V gene's germline CDR1 is LGHDT and CDR2 YNNKEL (reference sequence). V shed 5 bases, J shed 4 bases, and the junction held 5 bases outside the gene matches. The CDR3 spans 16 residues.

The chain couples TRBV7-9 to TRBJ1-1; TRBD1 is a possible D gene (6 bases). Looked up from germline, CDR1 is SEHNR and CDR2 is FQNEAQ (reference sequence). V lost 9 bases to trimming and J lost 10 bases, with 18 bases between them. The CDR3 sequence is 12 residues long. The CDR3 DNA reads as TGTGCCAGTCGGGGGGGGGCGCAGGGAGCTTTCTTT. It encodes CASRGGAQGAFF.

This clonotype showed up just once. J is TRBJ2-7 and V is TRBV29-1; the D gene could be TRBD1 or TRBD2 (5 bases each). The CDR3 contains 13 residues. Trimming removed 3 bases at V and 1 base at J, with 10 bases between. The germline V gene encodes CDR1 SQVTM and CDR2 ANQGSEA. The CDR3 region has the DNA TGCAGCGTTGAGGCGAGGGGTTCCTACGAGCAGTACTTC. Its protein is CSVEARGSYEQYF.

The chain recombines TRBV9 with TRBJ2-7, with D tentatively TRBD1 or TRBD2 (5 bases each). Per germline, CDR1 SGDLS and CDR2 YYNGEE. V lost 4 bases and J lost 2, with 13 bases in between. The CDR3 extends over 14 amino acids. The CDR3 sequence is CASSPGDRTYEQYF. The CDR3 DNA follows: TGTGCCAGCAGCCCCGGGGACCGAACCTACGAGCAGTACTTC.

In this sample, this clonotype turned up many times. This rearrangement joins TRBV13 to TRBJ2-5; D is unresolved. The CDR3 has 13 amino acids. V shed 6 bases and J shed 5 bases, with 13 bases lying between them. Germline lookup yields CDR1 PRHDT and CDR2 FYEKMQ (reference sequence). CDR3 protein: CASRGDDGETQYF. CDR3 coding DNA: TGTGCCAGCAGGGGTGACGACGGGGAGACCCAGTACTTC.

There are a few counts of this clonotype. The genes are TRBV7-6 and TRBJ2-7, with 8 bases lining up with TRBD2. Germline assignment: CDR1 SGHVS and CDR2 FNYEAQ. The CDR3 runs 14 residues. V was pared by 5 bases and J by 5 bases, with 8 bases of the junction left unmatched. This chain's CDR3 is CASSPGGGSHEQYF. The CDR3 region has the DNA TGTGCCAGCAGCCCGGGGGGGGGGTCCCACGAGCAGTACTTC.

The rearrangement links TRBV19 to TRBJ2-1; 13 bases agree with TRBD2. The junction had 3 bases not matched to a gene; V was cut back by 0 bases and J by 10 bases. Germline CDR1 LNHDA, CDR2 SQIVND (reference sequence). This CDR3 region has 15 residues. Here the CDR3 reads CASSIDGTSGTEQFF. The CDR3 DNA is TGTGCCAGTAGTATAGATGGGACTAGCGGGACCGAGCAGTTCTTC.

The chain is built from TRBV7-6 and TRBJ1-6; D ambiguous. V was shortened by 1 base and J by 10 bases, with 11 bases between the two germline ends. The CDR3 runs 14 residues. Germline CDR1 and CDR2: SGHVS and FNYEAQ. Written as DNA, the CDR3 is TGTGCCAGCAGCTTAGATCGGGGTGGCTCACCCCTCCACTTT. It specifies CASSLDRGGSPLHF.